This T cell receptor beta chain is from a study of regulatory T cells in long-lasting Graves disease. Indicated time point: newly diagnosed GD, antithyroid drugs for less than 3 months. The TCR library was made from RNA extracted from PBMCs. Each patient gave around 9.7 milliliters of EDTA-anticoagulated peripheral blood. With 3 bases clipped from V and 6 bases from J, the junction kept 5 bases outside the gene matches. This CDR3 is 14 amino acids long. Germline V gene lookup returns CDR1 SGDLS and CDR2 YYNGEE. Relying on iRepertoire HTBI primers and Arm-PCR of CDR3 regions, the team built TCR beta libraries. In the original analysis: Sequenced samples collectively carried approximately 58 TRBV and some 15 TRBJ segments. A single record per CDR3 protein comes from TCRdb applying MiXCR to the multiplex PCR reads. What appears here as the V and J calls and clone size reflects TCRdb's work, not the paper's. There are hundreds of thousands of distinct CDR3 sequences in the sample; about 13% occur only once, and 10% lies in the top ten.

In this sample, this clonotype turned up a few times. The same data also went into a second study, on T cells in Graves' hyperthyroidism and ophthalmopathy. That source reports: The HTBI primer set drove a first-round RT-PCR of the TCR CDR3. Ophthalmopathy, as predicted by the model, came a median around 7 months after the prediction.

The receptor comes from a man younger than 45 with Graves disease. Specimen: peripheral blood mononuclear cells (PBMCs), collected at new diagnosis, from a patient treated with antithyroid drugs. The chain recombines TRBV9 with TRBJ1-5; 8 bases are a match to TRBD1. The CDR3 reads CASSATGGGQPQHF. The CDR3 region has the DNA TGTGCCAGCAGCGCCACAGGGGGAGGTCAGCCCCAGCATTTT.